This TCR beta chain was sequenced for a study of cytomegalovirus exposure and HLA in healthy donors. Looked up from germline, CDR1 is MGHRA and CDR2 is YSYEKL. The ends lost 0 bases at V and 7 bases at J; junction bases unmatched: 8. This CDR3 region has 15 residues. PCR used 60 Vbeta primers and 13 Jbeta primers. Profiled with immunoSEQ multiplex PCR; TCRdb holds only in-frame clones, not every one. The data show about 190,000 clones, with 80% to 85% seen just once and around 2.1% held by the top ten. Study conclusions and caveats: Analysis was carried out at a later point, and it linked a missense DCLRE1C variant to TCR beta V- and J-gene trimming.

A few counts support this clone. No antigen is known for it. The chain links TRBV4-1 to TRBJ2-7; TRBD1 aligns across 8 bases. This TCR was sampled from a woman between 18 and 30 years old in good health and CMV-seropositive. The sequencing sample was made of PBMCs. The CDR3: CASSQDGRGQGEQYF. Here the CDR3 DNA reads TGCGCCAGCAGCCAAGATGGCAGGGGGCAGGGGGAGCAGTACTTC.